Below are 27 T cell receptor beta chains sequenced from a single sample in a study of beta chain features in type 1 diabetes. The authors reverse transcribed all of the isolated RNA, so sequencing captured expressed TCRB transcripts. The repertoire was sequenced with immunoSEQ multiplex PCR; TCRdb's copy has only in-frame clones and lacks some. The sample has around 340,000 clones; about 19% are singletons. Sample: naive CD4+ T cells from blood. The source of these receptors is a young woman in good health.

This clone was observed a handful of times. The sample contains more than one DNA sequence encoding this CDR3. The chain employs TRBV7-2 and TRBJ1-5, with a possible D match to TRBD1 (6 bases). This CDR3 has 13 residues. V dropped 4 bases and J dropped 4 bases, with 8 bases sitting between them. The germline gives CDR1 SGHTA, CDR2 FQGNSA. The CDR3 DNA reads TGTGCCAGCAGCTCGCAGGGGAATCAGCCCCAGCATTTT. This codes for CASSSQGNQPQHF.

V gene TRBV18 combines with J gene TRBJ2-5; weak D call: TRBD1 (5 bases). Per germline, CDR1 KGHSH and CDR2 LQKENI. The CDR3 runs to 18 residues. Trimming removed 0 bases at V and 4 bases at J, with 21 bases between. Here the CDR3 reads CASSPPRQGGEPGETQYF. CDR3 nucleotide sequence: TGTGCCAGCTCACCACCGAGGCAGGGCGGTGAGCCCGGAGAGACCCAGTACTTC. The full variable domain, rest sourced from reference TRBV18 and TRBJ2-5, is NAGVMQNPRHLVRRRGQEARLRCSPMKGHSHVYWYRQLPEEGLKFMVYLQKENIIDESGMPKERFSAEFPKEGPSILRIQQVVRGDSAAYFCASSPPRQGGEPGETQYFGPGTRLLVL.

This clone was recorded a few times. The rearrangement uses TRBV2 and TRBJ2-5; maybe TRBD2 (6 bases). The CDR3 runs to 15 residues. Trimming cost V 7 bases and J 5 bases, with 20 bases left between them. CDR1 SNHLY and CDR2 FYNNEI come from the germline V gene. The CDR3 is CASIRLVGSSETQYF. The CDR3 DNA follows: TGTGCCAGCATTCGACTAGTTGGGAGCAGTGAGACCCAGTACTTC.

This sequence joins TRBV7-9 and TRBJ2-7, with D possibly being TRBD2 (6 bases). This CDR3 is 15 amino acids long. V lost 2 bases and J lost 2, with 13 bases in between. CDR1 SEHNR and CDR2 FQNEAQ come from the germline V gene (reference sequence). The CDR3 DNA reads TGTGCCAGCAGCTTAAATAGCGGCGAAGCCTACGAGCAGTACTTC. Residues: CASSLNSGEAYEQYF.

This clone was observed a few times. The chain uses TRBV6-5 and TRBJ2-7; TRBD2 matches 7 bases. The CDR3 contains 14 residues. Trimming cost V 0 bases and J 3 bases; bases outside gene matches: 2. CDR1 is MNHEY, CDR2 SVGAGI, per germline. CDR3 sequence reads: CASSYSRENYEQYF. The CDR3 nucleotides read TGTGCCAGCAGTTACTCGCGGGAGAACTACGAGCAGTACTTC.

In this sample, this clone turned up once. The chain uses TRBV5-4 and TRBJ2-3; 7 nucleotides agree with TRBD1. The CDR3 consists of 14 residues. Germline V gene data show CDR1 as SGHNT and CDR2 as YYREEE (reference sequence). V shed 4 bases and J 4 bases; nucleotides not matched to a gene: 6. CDR3: CASSRGQAADTQYF. The CDR3 nucleotides are TGTGCCAGCAGCCGCGGACAGGCAGCAGATACGCAGTATTTT.

The chain combines TRBV18 with TRBJ2-7; TRBD1 might be the D (6 bases). Germline CDR1 and CDR2: KGHSH and LQKENI. Trimming removed 5 bases from V and 2 bases from J, with 13 bases in between. This CDR3 is built from 14 residues. Here the CDR3 reads CASSSPGQTYEQYF. CDR3 DNA: TGTGCCAGCTCATCCCCCGGACAGACCTACGAGCAGTACTTC.

Only a few counts were recorded for this clone. This chain joins TRBV4-1 and TRBJ2-1; 7 bases line up with TRBD2. Per the germline V gene, CDR1 is MGHRA and CDR2 is YSYEKL. V shed 1 base and J 2 bases; nucleotides not matched to a gene: 2. There are 15 residues in the CDR3. This chain's CDR3 is CASSQVGLAYNEQFF. The CDR3 DNA is TGCGCCAGCAGCCAAGTAGGACTAGCCTACAATGAGCAGTTCTTC.

This chain uses TRBV11-2 with TRBJ2-7; tentatively, D is TRBD1 (6 bases). CDR1 SGHAT and CDR2 FQNNGV come from the germline V gene. This CDR3 has 15 residues. Trimming took off 5 bases at V and 0 bases at J, with 14 bases between the two ends. In nucleotides, the CDR3 is TGTGCCAGCAGCACAGGGCAGACAAGCTCCTACGAGCAGTACTTC. Protein sequence: CASSTGQTSSYEQYF.

The rearrangement joins TRBV19 to TRBJ1-5; 8 bases fit TRBD1. Unmatched junction bases numbered 4, after V lost 2 bases and J lost 7 bases. The germline gives CDR1 LNHDA, CDR2 SQIVND (reference sequence). The CDR3 is 14 amino acids. The CDR3 reads CASSIRTGTQPQHF. The CDR3, as DNA: TGTGCCAGTAGTATAAGGACAGGGACACAGCCCCAGCATTTT.

V is TRBV7-8 and J is TRBJ2-7; possibly TRBD2 for D (5 bases). The CDR3 covers 14 residues. The V gene lost 5 bases and the J gene lost 0 bases, with 11 bases spanning the gap. CDR1 and CDR2 (germline): SGHVS, FQNEAQ. CDR3 DNA: TGTGCCAGCAGCCAAAGGACTGGCTCCTACGAGCAGTACTTC. It codes for CASSQRTGSYEQYF.

In DNA form, the CDR3 reads TGTGCCAGCAGCCAATCGGGGACAGGGGAAGAGACCCAGTACTTC. Its translation: CASSQSGTGEETQYF. The chain uses TRBV16 and TRBJ2-5, with 10 bases fitting TRBD1. V lost 0 bases and J lost 3; bases outside the gene matches: 1. This CDR3 has 15 residues. Per germline, CDR1 KGHSY and CDR2 FQNENV.

The chain is built from TRBV6-1 and TRBJ2-7; D gene ambiguous. The CDR3 runs to 10 residues. Trimming pared 6 bases from V and 4 bases from J, leaving 4 bases between. Germline V CDR1 and CDR2: MNHNS, SASEGT. CDR3 bases: TGTGCCAGCAGGGAGTACGAGCAGTACTTC. It yields the protein CASREYEQYF.

The table lists this clone with a few counts. The rearrangement joins TRBV13 to TRBJ2-7; D is possibly TRBD1 (6 bases). V was cut by 4 bases and J by 1 base, with 17 bases left in between. Per germline, CDR1 PRHDT and CDR2 FYEKMQ (reference sequence). The CDR3 spans 16 residues. The CDR3 bases are TGTGCCAGCAGCTCCCTCCCTCAGACAGGTTCCTACGAGCAGTACTTC. It translates to CASSSLPQTGSYEQYF.

The rearrangement uses TRBV30 and TRBJ2-3; 9 bases map to TRBD2. Germline values: CDR1 GTSNPN, CDR2 SVGIG (reference sequence). The CDR3 loop spans 16 amino acids. J was trimmed by 7 bases and V by 2 bases; bases with no gene match: 13. CDR3 DNA: TGTGCCTGGAGTAAGGGGCTAGCGGGGCGCGGAAATACGCAGTATTTT. Amino acid sequence: CAWSKGLAGRGNTQYF.

Only a few counts were recorded for this clone. The chain links TRBV7-2 to TRBJ1-6; tentative D call: TRBD1 (6 bases). CDR1 and CDR2 from the germline V gene are SGHTA and FQGNSA. The CDR3 loop spans 17 amino acids. The V end lost 5 bases, the J end lost 10 bases, and 24 bases lay between the germline ends. Here the CDR3 DNA reads TGTGCCAGCAGCCCCAGAGGGGGGGCTACCCAGGTATCACCCCTCCACTTT. Protein sequence: CASSPRGGATQVSPLHF.

The chain recombines TRBV19 with TRBJ2-3, with 7 bases lining up with TRBD1. The V and J ends lost 6 bases and 4 bases, in that order; junction bases with no gene match: 13. CDR3 size: 16 residues. Germline CDR1 and CDR2: LNHDA and SQIVND (reference sequence). The CDR3 nucleotides are TGTGCCAGTAGGATGCGACAGGGAGTAACGGCAGATACGCAGTATTTT. Its translation is CASRMRQGVTADTQYF.

This clone has more than one count but fewer than ten. The CDR3 sequence is CASSRDRYYGYTF. CDR3 sequence (DNA): TGTGCCAGCAGCCGGGACAGATACTATGGCTACACCTTC. V is TRBV6-5 and J is TRBJ1-2, with TRBD1 matching over 7 bases. V gave up 6 bases and J gave up 3 bases; unmatched junction bases: 4. This CDR3 spans 13 amino acids. Germline CDR1 reads MNHEY; CDR2 reads SVGAGI.

This chain links TRBV1 with TRBJ2-5; the table gives TRBD2 as D, unverified against the DNA. TRBV1 is shown as a pseudogene. The CDR3 length is 12 residues. In nucleotides, the CDR3 is TGCACCAGCAGCCGGGGGGGAGAGACCCAGTACTTC. Translated, it gives CTSSRGGETQYF.

This rearrangement joins TRBV5-1 to TRBJ2-2; D unclear. Germline values: CDR1 SGHRS, CDR2 YFSETQ. CDR3 length equals 16 residues. V was cut by 0 bases and J by 2 bases, with 11 bases left in between. CDR3 residues: CASSLGNLGNTGELFF. The CDR3 nucleotides are TGCGCCAGCAGCTTGGGAAATCTAGGAAACACCGGGGAGCTGTTTTTT.

A few counts support this clone. This sequence joins TRBV9 and TRBJ2-2; 7 bases fit TRBD1. Germline CDR1 SGDLS, CDR2 YYNGEE. There are 14 residues in the CDR3. The trim removed 2 bases at V and 5 bases at J, leaving 3 bases unmatched. CDR3 loop: CASSVRGQTGELFF. The CDR3 nucleotides read TGTGCCAGCAGCGTCAGGGGACAGACCGGGGAGCTGTTTTTT.

This clone was seen more than once but under ten times. This rearrangement joins TRBV4-1 to TRBJ2-5, with 13 bases that match TRBD2. J lost 3 bases, V lost 0 bases, and 7 bases had no gene match. This CDR3 is built from 18 residues. Per the germline V gene, CDR1 is MGHRA and CDR2 is YSYEKL. Here the CDR3 DNA reads TGCGCCAGCAGCCAAGATATCCGTACTAGCGGGGGGGAAGAGACCCAGTACTTC. Amino acids: CASSQDIRTSGGEETQYF.

This clone was detected only a few times. The V and J genes are TRBV29-1 and TRBJ2-1; 12 bases fit TRBD2. Germline CDR1 is SQVTM and CDR2 is ANQGSEA. Unmatched junction bases numbered 5, after V lost 3 bases and J lost 8 bases. This CDR3 spans 14 amino acids. In DNA, the CDR3 is TGCAGCGTTGATGAGACTAGCGGGAGCGATGAGCAGTTCTTC. Protein product: CSVDETSGSDEQFF.

The J gene is TRBJ1-2, the V gene TRBV7-9, with 7 positions matching TRBD1. V gave up 0 bases and J gave up 5 bases; unmatched junction bases: 9. The CDR3 totals 16 residues. CDR1 and CDR2 (germline): SEHNR, FQNEAQ (reference sequence). The DNA for the CDR3 is TGTGCCAGCAGCTTAGCGGGGAAAGGGACAGAATATGGCTACACCTTC. This sequence encodes CASSLAGKGTEYGYTF.

This chain links TRBV11-2 with TRBJ2-5; 9 nucleotides match TRBD2. The CDR3 loop spans 16 amino acids. Germline CDR1 and CDR2: SGHAT and FQNNGV. V lost 1 base, J lost 5 bases, and 8 bases stayed unmatched. The CDR3 nucleotides are TGTGCCAGCAGCTTAGGGGCGGGAGGGCCAAGGGAGACCCAGTACTTC. This translates into CASSLGAGGPRETQYF.

CDR3 region: CASSETDPSNTEAFF. CDR3 coding DNA: TGTGCCAGCAGTGAGACAGACCCCTCGAACACTGAAGCTTTCTTT. This chain connects TRBV25-1 to TRBJ1-1, with D maybe TRBD1 (5 bases). V was pared by 3 bases and J by 1 base, with 12 bases between. This CDR3 has 15 residues. Germline values: CDR1 MGHDK, CDR2 SYGVNS.

This clone has more than one count but fewer than ten. V gene TRBV30 combines with J gene TRBJ2-7, with 8 bases matching TRBD2. The CDR3 extends over 14 amino acids. Per the germline V gene, CDR1 is GTSNPN and CDR2 is SVGIG (reference sequence). V shed 0 bases and J 4 bases; nucleotides not matched to a gene: 5. The CDR3 DNA reads as TGTGCCTGGAGTGTGGGACTAGACAATTACGAGCAGTACTTC. The encoded protein is CAWSVGLDNYEQYF.